These 19 T cell receptor beta chains originate from one sample sequenced in a study of T cell responses to AZD1222 COVID-19 vaccine. TCRdb's copy holds only in-frame clones and misses some; the assay was immunoSEQ multiplex PCR. This repertoire shows 130,000 or so clones, approximately 90% found once; its top ten account for 3.5% to 4.5%. Sample: peripheral blood, taken 28 days after the second AZD1222 dose. The receptors stem from an adult who received the AZD1222 COVID-19 vaccine.

J is TRBJ1-1 and V is TRBV5-1; 9 nucleotides match TRBD1. Unmatched junction bases numbered 7, after V lost 2 bases and J lost 5 bases. Germline V lookup: CDR1 SGHRS, CDR2 YFSETQ. The CDR3 is 15 residues long. The CDR3 DNA reads TGCGCCAGCAGCTTCCGGGACAGGGTAGCGACTGAAGCTTTCTTT. Translation: CASSFRDRVATEAFF.

This chain links TRBV18 with TRBJ2-7; a possible D gene is TRBD2 (5 bases). This CDR3 region has 16 residues. Germline values: CDR1 KGHSH, CDR2 LQKENI. The V end lost 2 bases, the J end lost 2 bases, and 16 bases lay between the germline ends. The CDR3 coding sequence is TGTGCCAGCTCACCAACCCAAATAGCGACCCCCTACGAGCAGTACTTC. As protein: CASSPTQIATPYEQYF.

The V and J genes are TRBV7-9 and TRBJ2-1; D remains ambiguous. The CDR3 is 13 amino acids. Germline V gives CDR1 SEHNR, CDR2 FQNEAQ (reference sequence). V was shortened by 7 bases and J by 5 bases, with 12 bases between the two germline ends. CDR3 sequence (DNA): TGTGCCAGCAAACCCAGCGCGAACAATGAGCAGTTCTTC. This gives the protein CASKPSANNEQFF. Variable domain in full (rest from reference TRBV7-9 and TRBJ2-1): DTGVSQNPRHKITKRGQNVTFRCDPISEHNRLYWYRQTLGQGPEFLTYFQNEAQLEKSRLLSDRFSAERPKGSFSTLEIQRTEQGDSAMYLCASKPSANNEQFFGPGTRLTVL.

The chain combines TRBV29-1 with TRBJ1-4, with 7 bases identical to TRBD1. The CDR3 is made up of 11 amino acids. Losses at the gene ends were 3 bases for V and 8 bases for J; bases not matched to a gene: 0. Germline V gene lookup returns CDR1 SQVTM and CDR2 ANQGSEA. The CDR3 loop reads CSVEDREKLFF. In nucleotides, the CDR3 is TGCAGCGTTGAGGACAGGGAAAAACTGTTTTTT.

V is TRBV19 and J is TRBJ1-3; D perhaps matches TRBD1 (6 bases). The length of the CDR3 is 16 residues. V was shortened by 7 bases and J by 0 bases, with 16 bases between the two germline ends. Germline CDR1 is LNHDA and CDR2 is SQIVND (reference sequence). The CDR3 nucleotides are TGTGCCAGTACCGACGGACAGTCTGGCTCTGGAAACACCATATATTTT. Encoded protein: CASTDGQSGSGNTIYF. The full variable domain, rest sourced from reference TRBV19 and TRBJ1-3, is DGGITQSPKYLFRKEGQNVTLSCEQNLNHDAMYWYRQDPGQGLRLIYYSQIVNDFQKGDIAEGYSVSREKKESFPLTVTSAQKNPTAFYLCASTDGQSGSGNTIYFGEGSWLTVV.

V is TRBV29-1 and J is TRBJ2-5; a possible D gene is TRBD2 (6 bases). Germline V gene sequence: CDR1 SQVTM, CDR2 ANQGSEA. The V and J ends lost 1 base and 5 bases respectively, with 8 bases between them. The CDR3 runs to 12 residues. The CDR3 spells CSVEGDFETQYF. For the CDR3, the DNA is TGCAGCGTTGAAGGGGACTTCGAGACCCAGTACTTC.

V is TRBV7-2 and J is TRBJ2-2; TRBD1 is a possible D gene (5 bases). Germline V gives CDR1 SGHTA, CDR2 FQGNSA. V lost 4 bases, J lost 6 bases, and 15 bases lay in between. The CDR3 loop spans 15 amino acids. The DNA for the CDR3 is TGTGCCAGCAGCTCCTCAAGGCTCAGGGCCGGGGAGCTGTTTTTT. Its protein is CASSSSRLRAGELFF.

The chain couples TRBV9 to TRBJ2-5; TRBD2 aligns across 9 bases. Germline assignment: CDR1 SGDLS and CDR2 YYNGEE. V lost 3 bases to trimming and J lost 3 bases; unmatched junction nucleotides: 3. The CDR3 is 14 amino acids. CDR3 residues: CASSATSGEETQYF. In nucleotides, the CDR3 is TGTGCCAGCAGCGCGACTAGCGGCGAAGAGACCCAGTACTTC.

The chain recombines TRBV4-1 with TRBJ1-1; 9 bases line up with TRBD1. CDR1 is MGHRA and CDR2 is YSYEKL in the germline V gene. The CDR3 length is 15 residues. V was pared by 0 bases and J by 6 bases, with 5 bases of the junction left unmatched. CDR3 nucleotide sequence: TGCGCCAGCAGCCAAGACGGGACAGGGTGGGCTGAAGCTTTCTTT. Protein: CASSQDGTGWAEAFF.

The rearrangement links TRBV7-2 to TRBJ1-4; the D is unclear. The germline CDR1 and CDR2 sequences are SGHTA and FQGNSA. V gave up 4 bases and J gave up 5 bases, with 11 bases separating them. The CDR3 is 14 residues long. CDR3 sequence (DNA): TGTGCCAGCAGCTCAGACTGGGAGAATGAAAAACTGTTTTTT. It codes for CASSSDWENEKLFF.

The CDR3 sequence is CASSPEGTGVNTEAFF. The CDR3 nucleotides read TGTGCCAGCAGCCCAGAAGGAACCGGGGTGAACACTGAAGCTTTCTTT. The chain employs TRBV14 and TRBJ1-1; unclear D gene. This CDR3 has 16 residues. V dropped 4 bases and J dropped 0 bases, with 15 bases sitting between them. The germline V gene has CDR1 SGHDN and CDR2 FVKESK.

The chain carries TRBV20-1 and TRBJ2-1; unclear D gene. The CDR3 has 11 residues. CDR1 is DFQATT and CDR2 is SNEGSKA in the germline V gene (reference sequence). V lost 3 bases and J 6 bases, leaving 6 bases between the germline ends. In nucleotides, the CDR3 is TGCAGTGCTAGGAGGAGCAATGAGCAGTTCTTC. Its protein product is CSARRSNEQFF.

The genes are TRBV28 and TRBJ2-1; no clear D. The CDR3 covers 12 residues. With 1 base removed from V and 7 bases from J, the gap between germline ends came to 5 bases. The germline V gene has CDR1 MDHEN and CDR2 SYDVKM. CDR3 bases: TGTGCCAGCAGTTTATACCCGAATGAGCAGTTCTTC. The encoded protein is CASSLYPNEQFF.

The chain is built from TRBV11-3 and TRBJ2-1; D is perhaps TRBD2 (7 bases). The CDR3 consists of 15 residues. The ends were cut back, 1 base at V and 8 bases at J, with 15 bases in the middle. Germline V gene data show CDR1 as SGHNT and CDR2 as YENEEA. The CDR3: CASSLGQGRVHEQFF. For the CDR3, the DNA is TGTGCCAGCAGCTTAGGGCAGGGGAGGGTGCATGAGCAGTTCTTC. Complete variable domain (other parts from reference TRBV11-3 and TRBJ2-1): EAGVVQSPRYKIIEKKQPVAFWCNPISGHNTLYWYLQNLGQGPELLIRYENEEAVDDSQLPKDRFSAERLKGVDSTLKIQPAELGDSAVYLCASSLGQGRVHEQFFGPGTRLTVL.

Details on this clone: The same CDR3 also results from other DNA sequences found in this sample. The chain links TRBV5-1 to TRBJ1-1; no clear D gene. The CDR3 has 13 amino acids. Trimming took off 0 bases at V and 2 bases at J, with 5 bases between the two ends. The germline V gene encodes CDR1 SGHRS and CDR2 YFSETQ. CDR3 sequence reads: CASSLDPNTEAFF. The CDR3 DNA sequence: TGCGCCAGCAGCTTGGACCCTAACACTGAAGCTTTCTTT. The full variable domain, rest sourced from reference TRBV5-1 and TRBJ1-1, is KAGVTQTPRYLIKTRGQQVTLSCSPISGHRSVSWYQQTPGQGLQFLFEYFSETQRNKGNFPGRFSGRQFSNSRSEMNVSTLELGDSALYLCASSLDPNTEAFFGQGTRLTVV.

The rearrangement links TRBV28 to TRBJ2-6; unclear D gene. The V gene lost 6 bases and the J gene lost 1 base, with 10 bases spanning the gap. The CDR3 spans 15 residues. Germline CDR1 is MDHEN and CDR2 is SYDVKM. The DNA for the CDR3 is TGTGCCAGCAGCTCTGCAGCTTCTGGGGCCAACGTCCTGACTTTC. Its protein product is CASSSAASGANVLTF.

The chain is built from TRBV7-2 and TRBJ2-1; 8 positions match TRBD2. Germline-derived CDR1 and CDR2 are SGHTA and FQGNSA. The junction had 4 bases not matched to a gene; V was cut back by 8 bases and J by 4 bases. The CDR3 consists of 13 residues. CDR3 DNA sequence: TGTGCCAGCCGACTAGCGTTATACAATGAGCAGTTCTTC. Its translation is CASRLALYNEQFF. The full variable domain, with the rest looked up from reference TRBV7-2 and TRBJ2-1, is GAGVSQSPSNKVTEKGKDVELRCDPISGHTALYWYRQSLGQGLEFLIYFQGNSAPDKSGLPSDRFSAERTGGSVSTLTIQRTQQEDSAVYLCASRLALYNEQFFGPGTRLTVL.

The gene calls are TRBV3-1 (or the pseudogene TRBV3-2) and TRBJ1-3; weak D call: TRBD1 (6 bases). Trimming cost V 3 bases and J 4 bases, with 13 bases left between them. The CDR3 consists of 15 residues. Per the germline V gene, CDR1 is LGHDT and CDR2 is YNNKEL (reference sequence). The CDR3 nucleotides are TGTGCCAGCAGCCAGCATCCGGGACAAGGAAACACCATATATTTT. Translated, it gives CASSQHPGQGNTIYF.

The V gene is TRBV28, the J gene TRBJ2-2; 9 nucleotides agree with TRBD1. The CDR3 runs to 17 residues. Germline CDR1 is MDHEN and CDR2 is SYDVKM. The junction had 13 bases not matched to a gene; V was cut back by 5 bases and J by 6 bases. CDR3 residues: CASSPPRQGVWAGELFF. The CDR3 DNA reads TGTGCCAGCAGTCCCCCCCGACAGGGGGTTTGGGCCGGGGAGCTGTTTTTT. The full variable domain, with the rest looked up from reference TRBV28 and TRBJ2-2, is DVKVTQSSRYLVKRTGEKVFLECVQDMDHENMFWYRQDPGLGLRLIYFSYDVKMKEKGDIPEGYSVSREKKERFSLILESASTNQTSMYLCASSPPRQGVWAGELFFGEGSRLTVL.